The 13 T cell receptor beta chains reported below all come from one sample, sequenced in a study of blood T cell repertoires in COVID-19. Sequencing was performed with immunoSEQ multiplex PCR; in TCRdb, only in-frame clones are kept and a portion is missing. The sample includes some 230,000 clones, around 81% of them seen just once. The sequencing sample was made of peripheral blood. Receptors originate from a woman aged 60 to 75 with acute or convalescent COVID-19.

The rearrangement joins TRBV25-1 to TRBJ2-6; possibly TRBD1 for D (6 bases). The germline gives CDR1 MGHDK, CDR2 SYGVNS. V dropped 7 bases and J dropped 0 bases, with 16 bases sitting between them. CDR3 length: 17 amino acids. CDR3 sequence: CASISTGSHSGANVLTF. CDR3 sequence (DNA): TGTGCCAGCATCTCAACAGGGTCTCACTCTGGGGCCAACGTCCTGACTTTC.

This chain uses TRBV28 with TRBJ2-1, with 7 bases identical to TRBD2. CDR3 length: 17 amino acids. Losses at the gene ends were 5 bases for V and 1 base for J; bases not matched to a gene: 11. CDR1 and CDR2 from the germline V gene are MDHEN and SYDVKM. The CDR3 here is CASSPTLGLWSYNEQFF. In DNA, the CDR3 is TGTGCCAGCAGTCCAACTCTGGGACTATGGTCCTACAATGAGCAGTTCTTC.

The rearrangement uses TRBV11-1 and TRBJ2-2; D is ambiguous. The CDR3 length is 13 residues. The V end was cut by 0 bases, the J end by 3 bases, with 2 bases between. The germline V gene encodes CDR1 SGHAT and CDR2 FQDESV (reference sequence). The CDR3 coding sequence is TGTGCCAGCAGCTTAGCCTACACCGGGGAGCTGTTTTTT. This encodes CASSLAYTGELFF.

V is TRBV6-5 and J is TRBJ1-6, with D tentatively TRBD1 (5 bases). The CDR3 is 13 residues long. Trimming pared 6 bases from V and 8 bases from J, leaving 11 bases between. The germline gives CDR1 MNHEY, CDR2 SVGAGI. The CDR3 protein is CASRSGKDSPLHF. The DNA of the CDR3 is TGTGCCAGCAGGTCAGGGAAGGATTCACCCCTCCACTTT.

In this sample, this clone turned up a few times. This chain joins TRBV6-5 and TRBJ2-5; D may be TRBD2 (5 bases). Germline CDR1 is MNHEY and CDR2 is SVGAGI. CDR3 length equals 14 residues. V was clipped by 6 bases and J by 7 bases, with 18 bases between them. CDR3 DNA sequence: TGTGCCAGCAGGCCGGCTAGCATACAGTGGACCCAGTACTTC. Residues: CASRPASIQWTQYF.

V usage is TRBV6-1 and J usage is TRBJ1-4; TRBD1 agrees at 8 bases. The CDR3 totals 15 residues. Germline CDR1 MNHNS, CDR2 SASEGT. The V and J ends lost 1 base and 4 bases, in that order; junction bases with no gene match: 2. DNA of the CDR3: TGTGCCAGCAGTGAAGGGGACAGGAGTAATGAAAAACTGTTTTTT. It specifies CASSEGDRSNEKLFF.

The rearrangement joins TRBV5-8 to TRBJ2-1, with D maybe TRBD2 (6 bases). The germline V gene has CDR1 SGHTS and CDR2 YDEGEE. The CDR3 has 14 amino acids. The V end lost 4 bases, the J end lost 3 bases, and 11 bases lay between the germline ends. CDR3 DNA: TGTGCCAGCAGCCCGGGGGAAAACTACAATGAGCAGTTCTTC. Translating gives CASSPGENYNEQFF.

The chain links TRBV6-5 to TRBJ2-7, with TRBD1 matching 9 bases. The CDR3 consists of 15 residues. J gave up 0 bases and V 6 bases, and 6 bases lay outside the gene matches. Germline V CDR1 and CDR2: MNHEY, SVGAGI. The CDR3 DNA reads TGTGCCAGCAGGGGAGGGACAGGGTCCTCCTACGAGCAGTACTTC. Encoded protein: CASRGGTGSSYEQYF.

V is TRBV12-5 and J is TRBJ2-1; the match to TRBD1 covers 7 bases. The CDR3 covers 14 residues. Germline V gene data show CDR1 as LGHNT and CDR2 as FRNRAP. With V trimmed by 7 bases and J by 8 bases, 11 bases remained unmatched. CDR3 in amino acids: CASVPAGGQDEQFF. DNA for the CDR3: TGTGCTAGTGTCCCGGCAGGCGGACAGGATGAGCAGTTCTTC.

The chain employs TRBV28 and TRBJ1-5, with 7 bases lining up with TRBD1. CDR1 and CDR2 from the germline V gene are MDHEN and SYDVKM. The CDR3 totals 15 residues. With 8 bases clipped from V and 9 bases from J, the junction kept 16 bases outside the gene matches. CDR3 coding DNA: TGTGCCAGCTTAATCAGGGGGACTCCTGTTAGGCCCCAGCATTTT. It translates to CASLIRGTPVRPQHF.

This sequence joins TRBV7-3 and TRBJ2-3; 11 positions match TRBD2. CDR1 SGHTA and CDR2 FQGTGA come from the germline V gene. This CDR3 is built from 15 residues. V shed 8 bases, J shed 4 bases, and the junction held 8 bases outside the gene matches. The CDR3 loop reads CASALSGGASDTQYF. In DNA, the CDR3 is TGTGCCAGCGCACTTAGCGGGGGGGCTTCAGATACGCAGTATTTT.

The J gene is TRBJ1-5, the V gene TRBV6-5; D is unresolved. There are 13 residues in the CDR3. The ends were cut back, 5 bases at V and 6 bases at J, with 11 bases in the middle. CDR1 and CDR2 (germline): MNHEY, SVGAGI. The CDR3 spells CASSRGPGQPQHF. CDR3 nucleotide sequence: TGTGCCAGCAGTCGAGGTCCCGGTCAGCCCCAGCATTTT.

V gene TRBV10-3 combines with J gene TRBJ1-3; D not certain. The CDR3 loop spans 13 amino acids. Germline V gives CDR1 ENHRY, CDR2 SYGVKD. Deletions cut 7 bases from V and 2 bases from J, with 9 bases between. The DNA of the CDR3 is TGTGCCATCACGGCGGGGACTGGAAACACCATATATTTT. Residues: CAITAGTGNTIYF.